These T cell receptor beta chains were read from a single sample in a study of Graves' ophthalmopathy and Graves' hyperthyroidism. TCRdb ran MiXCR on the multiplex PCR reads and lists one entry per CDR3 protein. The sample consists of almost 750,000 distinct CDR3 sequences, about 44% of them appearing once. Input material: peripheral blood. The receptors derive from an adult man with Graves' ophthalmopathy. Each CDR3 is given with its conserved first and last residue. D genes are given only for firm matches. Clone size is not always given. Where it is, it says once, few, many or a class for expanded clones.

TRBJ1-2 | - | - | TRBV10-3 | CAGSRTANYGYTF | TGTGCCGGCAGCAGGACAGCTAACTATGGCTACACCTTC
TRBJ2-5 | - | many | TRBV5-4 | CASRQGTDQETQYF | TGTGCCAGCAGACAAGGGACGGATCAAGAGACCCAGTACTTC
TRBJ2-7 | TRBD1 | few | TRBV7-9 | CASSPPDRTYEQYF | TGTGCCAGCAGCCCACCGGACAGGACTTACGAGCAGTACTTC
TRBJ2-7 | TRBD2 | many | TRBV5-1 | CASSLAGGMYEQYF | TGCGCCAGCAGCCTAGCGGGAGGGATGTACGAGCAGTACTTC
TRBJ1-1 | TRBD1 | - | TRBV20-1 | CNARTGSITEAFF | TGCAATGCTAGGACAGGGAGTATCACTGAAGCTTTCTTT
TRBJ1-2 | - | few | TRBV24-1 | CATSDFEGQGYTF | TGTGCCACCAGTGATTTTGAGGGGCAAGGCTACACCTTC
TRBJ2-7 | - | few | TRBV7-9 | CASSLFRDSRGQYF | TGTGCCAGCAGCTTGTTCCGGGACTCCAGAGGGCAGTACTTC
TRBJ1-2 | TRBD1 | once | TRBV2 | CASSSPAGGQVYGYTF | TGTGCCAGCAGTTCACCCGCAGGAGGACAGGTTTATGGCTACACCTTC
TRBJ2-5 | TRBD1 | many | TRBV7-8 | CASSSDRLRTQYF | TGTGCCAGCAGCTCGGACAGGTTGAGGACCCAGTACTTC
TRBJ2-3 | - | - | TRBV20-1 | CSARDVVTQYF | TGCAGTGCTAGAGATGTGGTTACGCAGTATTTT
TRBJ2-2 | TRBD1 | few | TRBV19 | CASSKGQVNTGELFF | TGTGCCAGTAGTAAAGGACAGGTGAACACCGGGGAGCTGTTTTTT
TRBJ1-2 | TRBD1 | few | TRBV29-1 | CSVGGEGAPYGYTF | TGCAGCGTTGGGGGGGAGGGGGCCCCTTATGGCTACACCTTC
TRBJ2-2 | - | many | TRBV2 | CASTRVNTGELFF | TGTGCCAGCACCAGGGTCAACACCGGGGAGCTGTTTTTT
TRBJ2-7 | TRBD1 | once | TRBV7-9 | CASSLVVRDSVKQCF | TGTGCCAGCAGCTTAGTTGTTCGGGACAGTGTCAAGCAGTGCTTC
TRBJ1-3 | - | - | TRBV10-3 | CASSYSGSPGNTIYF | TGTGCCAGCAGTTACTCAGGGTCCCCAGGAAACACCATATATTTT
TRBJ1-1 | - | few | TRBV19 | CASIKTLRKNTEAFF | TGTGCCAGTATTAAGACCCTGAGGAAGAACACTGAAGCTTTCTTT
TRBJ2-2 | TRBD2 | few | TRBV10-3 | CASSDTGGTHTGELFF | TGTGCCAGCAGCGACACCGGGGGGACCCACACCGGGGAGCTGTTTTTT
TRBJ2-7 | TRBD1 | many | TRBV10-3 | CASSPPGTGEIYEQYF | TGTGCCAGCAGTCCCCCGGGGACAGGGGAAATCTACGAGCAGTACTTC
TRBJ1-3 | - | many | TRBV24-1 | CATSLVNYSGNTIYF | TGTGCCACCAGCTTAGTGAATTACTCTGGAAACACCATATATTTT
TRBJ1-1 | TRBD1 | many | TRBV2 | CASRGTGGREAFF | TGTGCCAGCAGGGGTACAGGGGGTAGGGAAGCTTTCTTT
TRBJ1-2 | TRBD1 | - | TRBV20-1 | CSARRGLYYGYTF | TGCAGTGCTAGGAGGGGGCTATACTATGGCTACACCTTC
TRBJ2-7 | TRBD2 | - | TRBV7-7 | CTSSLGSGGSYEQYF | TGTACCAGCAGCTTAGGGTCGGGAGGGTCCTACGAGCAGTACTTC
TRBJ2-7 | TRBD2 | - | TRBV25-1 | CASSDSAGTSGFEQYF | TGTGCCAGCAGTGATAGTGCCGGGACTAGCGGCTTCGAGCAGTACTTC
TRBJ2-7 | - | few | TRBV2 | CASSRSQHKNEQYF | TGTGCCAGCTCTCGGTCTCAGCATAAGAACGAGCAGTACTTC
TRBJ2-2 | - | - | TRBV4-3 | CASSQDRASRGELFF | TGCGCCAGCAGCCAAGATAGGGCCTCTAGGGGGGAGCTGTTTTTT
TRBJ2-7 | - | few | TRBV5-1 | CASSPGHVDSYEQYF | TGCGCCAGCAGCCCCGGACACGTCGACTCCTACGAGCAGTACTTC
TRBJ2-5 | - | many | TRBV5-5 | CASSPGTSQETQYF | TGTGCCAGCAGCCCCGGGACCTCCCAAGAGACCCAGTACTTC
TRBJ2-7 | TRBD2 | few | TRBV7-2 | CASSGGLAGSAEQYF | TGTGCCAGCAGCGGGGGACTAGCGGGATCGGCCGAGCAGTACTTC
TRBJ1-2 | - | many | TRBV11-2 | CASNNRGLYGYTF | TGTGCCAGCAACAACCGGGGCCTCTATGGCTACACCTTC
TRBJ2-2 | - | few | TRBV7-9 | CASSQDLGFATGELFF | TGTGCCAGCAGCCAAGATCTTGGCTTCGCCACCGGGGAGCTGTTTTTT
TRBJ2-5 | TRBD1 | many | TRBV10-1 | CASSEGTGDLETQYF | TGCGCCAGCAGTGAGGGGACAGGGGATTTAGAGACCCAGTACTTC
TRBJ1-4 | - | - | TRBV4-3 | CASSQDSGMDEKLFF | TGCGCCAGCAGCCAAGATTCGGGAATGGATGAAAAACTGTTTTTT
TRBJ2-7 | - | - | TRBV19 | CASSIDGAPAREQYF | TGTGCCAGTAGTATCGACGGCGCACCCGCACGCGAGCAGTACTTC